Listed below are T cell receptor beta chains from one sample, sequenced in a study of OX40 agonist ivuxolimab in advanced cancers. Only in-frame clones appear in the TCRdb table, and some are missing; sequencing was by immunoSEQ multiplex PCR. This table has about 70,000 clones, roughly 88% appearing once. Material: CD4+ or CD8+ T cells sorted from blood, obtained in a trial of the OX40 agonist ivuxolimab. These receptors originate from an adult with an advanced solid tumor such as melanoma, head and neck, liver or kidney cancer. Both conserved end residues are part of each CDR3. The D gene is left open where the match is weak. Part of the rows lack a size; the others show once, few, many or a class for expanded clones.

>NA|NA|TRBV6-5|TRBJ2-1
CASSYDWKLGREQFF
TGTGCCAGCAGTTACGACTGGAAACTCGGCAGGGAGCAGTTCTTC
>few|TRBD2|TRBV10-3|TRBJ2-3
CAIRIAGGSDTQYF
TGTGCCATCAGGATAGCGGGAGGTTCAGATACGCAGTATTTT
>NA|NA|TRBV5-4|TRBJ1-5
CASSLDSNQPQHF
TGTGCCAGCAGCTTGGACAGCAATCAGCCCCAGCATTTT
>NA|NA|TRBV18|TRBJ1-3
CASSPVSGTGNTIYF
TGTGCCAGCTCACCGGTCTCCGGGACTGGAAACACCATATATTTT
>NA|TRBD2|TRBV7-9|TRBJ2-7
CASSLGLAGGYEQYF
TGTGCCAGCAGCTTGGGACTAGCGGGGGGATACGAGCAGTACTTC
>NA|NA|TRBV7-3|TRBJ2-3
CASSLADNGATQYF
TGTGCCAGCAGCTTAGCGGACAACGGGGCTACGCAGTATTTT
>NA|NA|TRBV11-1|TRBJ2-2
CASTTTRSNTGELFF
TGTGCCAGCACGACGACTAGGTCGAACACCGGGGAGCTGTTTTTT
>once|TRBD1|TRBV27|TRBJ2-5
CASSRQGRSETQYF
TGTGCCAGCAGTCGACAGGGGAGGAGCGAGACCCAGTACTTC
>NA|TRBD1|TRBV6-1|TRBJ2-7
CASTPTGVSYEQYF
TGTGCCAGCACCCCGACAGGGGTCTCCTACGAGCAGTACTTC
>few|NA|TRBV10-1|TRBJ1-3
CASSEYRSGNTIYF
TGCGCCAGCAGTGAGTACAGATCTGGAAACACCATATATTTT
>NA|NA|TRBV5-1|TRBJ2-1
CASSLAETYNEQFF
TGCGCCAGCAGCTTGGCAGAAACCTACAATGAGCAGTTCTTC
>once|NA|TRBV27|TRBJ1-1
CASSTPLGKRAFF
TGTGCCAGCAGCACCCCCCTGGGCAAAAGAGCTTTCTTT
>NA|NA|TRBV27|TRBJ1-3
CASSLRQGNTIYF
TGTGCCAGCAGTCTGCGACAGGGAAACACCATATATTTT
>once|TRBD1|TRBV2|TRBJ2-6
CASRWDSQSSGANVLTF
TGTGCCAGCAGGTGGGACAGCCAGTCGTCTGGGGCCAACGTCCTGACTTTC
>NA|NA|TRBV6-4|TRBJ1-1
CASSDSPGNTEAFF
TGTGCCAGCAGTGACTCTCCAGGGAACACTGAAGCTTTCTTT
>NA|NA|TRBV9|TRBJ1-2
CASSVARQGDGYTF
TGTGCCAGCAGCGTAGCTAGGCAGGGCGACGGCTACACCTTC
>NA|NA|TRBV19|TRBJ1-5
CASPRPFGGNQPQHF
TGTGCCAGTCCCCGCCCGTTTGGGGGCAATCAGCCCCAGCATTTT
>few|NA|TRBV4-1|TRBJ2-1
CASSQESAGIYNEQFF
TGCGCCAGCAGCCAAGAGTCGGCAGGGATTTACAATGAGCAGTTCTTC
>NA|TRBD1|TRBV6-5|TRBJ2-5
CASSTTGFQETQYF
TGTGCCAGCAGTACGACAGGGTTCCAAGAGACCCAGTACTTC
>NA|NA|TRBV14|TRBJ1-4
CASSPGTREHNEKLFF
TGTGCCAGCAGCCCCGGGACCCGAGAGCATAATGAAAAACTGTTTTTT